Shown below are 7 T cell receptor beta chains from a single sample sequenced in a study of T cells in women clearing cervical HPV infection. Data came from immunoSEQ multiplex PCR; TCRdb stores just in-frame clones and leaves some out. The sample table sets out around 31,000 clones. The sequenced material came from blood buffy coat. Receptor source: a woman between 18 and 70 years old with a cervical HPV16 infection that either progressed to CIN3+ or cleared (not recorded which).

On this clone itself: The sequence runs out 3 residues before the end of the CDR3; the remainder is reconstructed from the germline J gene. The chain is built from TRBV20-1 and TRBJ2-7; the match to TRBD1 covers 11 bases. With V trimmed by 6 bases and J by 5 bases, 12 bases remained unmatched. The CDR3 spans 15 residues. In germline, CDR1 is DFQATT, CDR2 SNEGSKA (reference sequence). CDR3 residues: CSALNPGQGVNEQYF. CDR3 DNA (partial): TGCAGTGCACTTAACCCGGGACAGGGGGTCAACGAG.

CDR3 sequence: CSAGQGGSTEAFF. The covered CDR3 bases are TGCAGCGCCGGACAGGGAGGTTCCACTGAA. The chain couples TRBV29-1 to TRBJ1-1, with TRBD1 matching 8 bases. The missing CDR3 end, 3 residues past where the read stops, is filled in from the germline J gene. Germline V gene lookup returns CDR1 SQVTM and CDR2 ANQGSEA. The CDR3 contains 13 residues. The V and J ends lost 7 bases and 4 bases, in that order; junction bases with no gene match: 8.

For this clone: The CDR3 goes on 3 residues after the read ends, and that part is filled in from the germline J gene. The chain is built from TRBV20-1 and TRBJ1-5; 7 nucleotides line up with TRBD1. Germline CDR1 reads DFQATT; CDR2 reads SNEGSKA (reference sequence). Trimming at V came to 2 bases and at J to 3 bases, leaving 4 bases not matched to a gene. CDR3 length equals 14 residues. CDR3 bases read: TGCAGTGCTAGAAACGACAGGGTCAATCAGCCC. Translation gives CSARNDRVNQP. The entire CDR3 is CSARNDRVNQPQHF.

For this clone: The missing CDR3 end, 3 residues past where the read stops, is filled in from the germline J gene. The rearrangement joins TRBV14 to TRBJ1-6; D gene unclear. The CDR3 runs 15 residues. V was shortened by 1 base and J by 9 bases, with 13 bases between the two germline ends. Germline-derived CDR1 and CDR2 are SGHDN and FVKESK. The CDR3 loop is CASSQGQVRGSPLHF. Partial CDR3 DNA: TGTGCCAGCAGCCAAGGGCAGGTGCGTGGTTCACCC.

To note about this clone: The read falls 3 residues short of the CDR3 end, and the missing part is taken from the germline J gene. V and J are TRBV10-1 and TRBJ2-1, with 7 bases aligning to TRBD2. The junction had 6 bases not matched to a gene; V was cut back by 1 base and J by 3 bases. This CDR3 spans 16 amino acids. Germline lookup yields CDR1 WNHNN and CDR2 SYGVQD (reference sequence). The covered CDR3 bases are TGCGCCAGCAGTGAGTTCGCGGGAGAGGACTACAATGAG. This codes for CASSEFAGEDYNE. In full, the CDR3 is CASSEFAGEDYNEQFF.

A note on this clone: Read sequence stops 3 residues before the CDR3 end, and the germline J gene provides the missing end. J is TRBJ1-1 and V is TRBV30; TRBD1 matches 8 bases. Germline CDR1 GTSNPN, CDR2 SVGIG (reference sequence). With V trimmed by 3 bases and J by 1 base, 4 bases remained unmatched. The CDR3 extends over 14 amino acids. The CDR3 sequence is CAWSGDRQNTEAFF. The DNA read from the CDR3 is TGTGCCTGGAGCGGGGACAGGCAGAACACTGAA.

As regards this clone: The read stops 3 residues short of the end of the CDR3; the missing end is completed from the germline J gene. The V and J genes are TRBV20-1 and TRBJ2-1; a possible D gene is TRBD2 (6 bases). The CDR3 contains 14 residues. V dropped 5 bases and J dropped 4 bases, with 15 bases sitting between them. Germline V lookup: CDR1 DFQATT, CDR2 SNEGSKA (reference sequence). CDR3 amino acids: CSAPTSFDYNEQFF. The sequenced part of the CDR3 DNA is TGCAGTGCTCCTACTAGCTTCGATTACAATGAG.